This TCR beta chain appears in the sequencing data of a study of CD8 T cells in Susac syndrome. Peripheral blood CD8+ and CD4+ T cells were profiled by TCR beta sequencing. TEMRA cells were FACS-enriched, unlike CD8+ and CD4+ T cells, which were negatively isolated. RNA was extracted with the RNeasy kit, and a quantity of roughly 0.45 to 1 ug was reverse transcribed using random hexamers. Amplification of the TCR beta CDR3 was carried out by immunoSEQ multiplex PCR, which spanned a total of 54 Vbeta and 13 Jbeta segments. Each CDR3 protein gets one entry after TCRdb re-called the immunoSEQ multiplex PCR reads with MiXCR. The data contain 100,000 to 150,000 distinct CDR3 sequences, just over 90% of them seen just once; the ten biggest clones take up roughly 0.31%. This CDR3 is built from 16 residues. V dropped 4 bases and J dropped 2; count of bases not matched to a gene: 7. Germline CDR1 and CDR2: SGHDN and FVKESK.

Sequenced sample: CD8+ T cells from PBMCs. This TCR derives from a human donor with multiple sclerosis. J is TRBJ2-3 and V is TRBV14; TRBD2 matches 9 bases. The CDR3 DNA sequence: TGTGCCAGCAGCCTCCTAGCGGGAATCAACACAGATACGCAGTATTTT. Encoded protein: CASSLLAGINTDTQYF.